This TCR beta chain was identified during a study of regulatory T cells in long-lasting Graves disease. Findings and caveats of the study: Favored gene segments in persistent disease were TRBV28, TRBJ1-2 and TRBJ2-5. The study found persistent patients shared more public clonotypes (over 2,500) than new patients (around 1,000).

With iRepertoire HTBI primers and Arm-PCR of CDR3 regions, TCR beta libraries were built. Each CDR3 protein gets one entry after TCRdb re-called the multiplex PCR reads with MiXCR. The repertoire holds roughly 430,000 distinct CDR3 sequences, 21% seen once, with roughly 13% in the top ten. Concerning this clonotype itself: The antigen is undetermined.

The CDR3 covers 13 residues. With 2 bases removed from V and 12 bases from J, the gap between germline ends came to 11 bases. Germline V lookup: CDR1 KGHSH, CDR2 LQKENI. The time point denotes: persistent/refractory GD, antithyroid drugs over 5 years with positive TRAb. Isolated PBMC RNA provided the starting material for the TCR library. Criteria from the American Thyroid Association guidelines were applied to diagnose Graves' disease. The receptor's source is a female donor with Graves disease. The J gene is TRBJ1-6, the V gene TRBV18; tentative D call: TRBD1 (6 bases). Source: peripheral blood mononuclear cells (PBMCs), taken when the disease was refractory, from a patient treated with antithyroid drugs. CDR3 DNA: TGTGCCAGCTCACCATCGACAGGCGGACCCCTCCACTTT. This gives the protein CASSPSTGGPLHF.